Sequencing of this T cell receptor beta chain was carried out in a study of T cell responses to AZD1222 COVID-19 vaccine. This clone appeared a few times. Sequencing was performed with immunoSEQ multiplex PCR; in TCRdb, only in-frame clones are kept and a portion is missing. This table has tens of thousands of clones, roughly 80% appearing once. This TCR was recovered from an adult who received the MenACWY meningococcal vaccine as a control. Here the sequenced sample was peripheral blood, taken 28 days after the second dose of the MenACWY control vaccine.

In nucleotides, the CDR3 is TGTGCCAGCAGTTTAAGGAGTGATTCACCCCTCCACTTT. Encoded protein: CASSLRSDSPLHF. The chain recombines TRBV6-2 or TRBV6-3 with TRBJ1-6, with unresolved D. The CDR3 has 13 amino acids. Germline assignment: CDR1 MNHEY and CDR2 SVGEGT. The V end lost 4 bases, the J end lost 8 bases, and 9 bases lay between the germline ends.